This T cell receptor beta chain was sequenced during a study of T cell repertoires in cytomegalovirus infection. For the study at large: From public TCR beta signatures came an indication of both CMV infection and matching HLA type.

TCRdb independently ran MiXCR on the reads; one entry per CDR3 protein. This table holds about 260,000 distinct CDR3 sequences, approximately 10% found once. Study findings and constraints: Carriage of CMV together with the relevant HLA was identifiable through cumulative public TCR beta family frequency. HLA-C-restricted CMV-specific TCR beta clonotypes were dominant in the ex vivo response.

This clonotype was seen at least ten times. The antigen is undetermined. The sample consisted of PBMCs. The receptor's source is a human donor in good health (CMV status not recorded). Some clones in this sample may be carry-over from other donors' samples.

The CDR3, as DNA: TGTGCCAGCAGCTTAAGCGGAGAGCAGTACTTC. It codes for CASSLSGEQYF. The V and J genes are TRBV7-2 and TRBJ2-7, with D possibly being TRBD2 (5 bases). CDR3 length: 11 residues. Germline V gives CDR1 SGHTA, CDR2 FQGNSA. V was clipped by 2 bases and J by 7 bases, with 6 bases between them.